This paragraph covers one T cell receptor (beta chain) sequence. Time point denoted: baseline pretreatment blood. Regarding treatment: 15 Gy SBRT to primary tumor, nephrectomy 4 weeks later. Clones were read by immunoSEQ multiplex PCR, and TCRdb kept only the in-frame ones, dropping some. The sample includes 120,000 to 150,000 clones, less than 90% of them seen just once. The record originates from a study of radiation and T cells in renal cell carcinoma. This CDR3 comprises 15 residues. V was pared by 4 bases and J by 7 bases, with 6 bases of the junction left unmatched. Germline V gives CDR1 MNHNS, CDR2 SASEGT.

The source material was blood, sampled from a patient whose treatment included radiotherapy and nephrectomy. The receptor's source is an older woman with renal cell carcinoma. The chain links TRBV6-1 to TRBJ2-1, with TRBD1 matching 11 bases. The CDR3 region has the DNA TGTGCCAGCAGTGGAGGGACAGGGGGTCTGAATGAGCAGTTCTTC. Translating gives CASSGGTGGLNEQFF.